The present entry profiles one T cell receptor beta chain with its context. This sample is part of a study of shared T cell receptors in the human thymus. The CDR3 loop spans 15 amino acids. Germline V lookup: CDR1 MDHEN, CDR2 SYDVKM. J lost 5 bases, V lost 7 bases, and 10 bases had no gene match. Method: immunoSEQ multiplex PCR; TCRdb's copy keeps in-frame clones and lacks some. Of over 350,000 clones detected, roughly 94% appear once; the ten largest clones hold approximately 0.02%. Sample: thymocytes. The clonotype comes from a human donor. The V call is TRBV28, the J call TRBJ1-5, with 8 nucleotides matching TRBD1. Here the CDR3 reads CASTPSGGADQPQHF. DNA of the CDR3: TGTGCCAGCACCCCTTCAGGGGGCGCGGATCAGCCCCAGCATTTT.